The 29 T cell receptor beta chains given below trace back to one sample, sequenced in a study of T cell repertoires in cytomegalovirus infection. Antigens for these TCRs are unknown. TCRdb called the reads again in MiXCR, with one record for every CDR3 protein. This sample has around 300,000 distinct CDR3 sequences, with around 20% found just once. Sample: cultured PBMCs, taken from culture after CMV antigen stimulation. The receptors here all came from a human donor in good health (CMV status not recorded). Some clones in this sample may be carry-over from other donors' samples.

The V gene is TRBV28, the J gene TRBJ2-2, with 11 nucleotides matching TRBD2. There are 17 residues in the CDR3. The V and J ends lost 3 bases and 5 bases, in that order; junction bases with no gene match: 8. The V gene's germline CDR1 is MDHEN and CDR2 SYDVKM. The CDR3 sequence: CASSFFSGRAGTGELFF. CDR3 sequence (DNA): TGTGCCAGCAGTTTTTTTAGCGGGAGGGCCGGGACCGGGGAGCTGTTTTTT.

This clonotype appeared a few times. This chain joins TRBV7-8 and TRBJ2-4; TRBD2 matches 7 bases. Germline V gene lookup returns CDR1 SGHVS and CDR2 FQNEAQ. The length of the CDR3 is 16 residues. With V trimmed by 3 bases and J by 0 bases, 5 bases remained unmatched. The CDR3 DNA is TGTGCCAGCAGCTTGACTAGCAGTCTAGCCAAAAACATTCAGTACTTC. Translated, it gives CASSLTSSLAKNIQYF. The full variable domain, with the rest looked up from reference TRBV7-8 and TRBJ2-4, is GAGVSQSPRYKVAKRGQDVALRCDPISGHVSLFWYQQALGQGPEFLTYFQNEAQLDKSGLPSDRFFAERPEGSVSTLKIQRTQQEDSAVYLCASSLTSSLAKNIQYFGAGTRLSVL.

This clonotype was counted ten times or more. The chain is built from TRBV5-4 and TRBJ1-2; 7 bases are a match to TRBD1. The ends lost 2 bases at V and 5 bases at J; junction bases unmatched: 15. This CDR3 is built from 17 residues. The germline V gene has CDR1 SGHNT and CDR2 YYREEE (reference sequence). The CDR3: CASSLPTGRSVGYGYTF. For the CDR3, the DNA is TGTGCCAGCAGCTTACCGACAGGGCGGTCTGTAGGATATGGCTACACCTTC.

In DNA form, the CDR3 reads TGTGCCAGCAGCCCCCACAGGACTAGCGGGGATGAGCAGTTCTTC. Translation gives CASSPHRTSGDEQFF. The rearrangement uses TRBV7-2 and TRBJ2-1; TRBD2 matches 12 bases. CDR3 size: 15 residues. J gave up 8 bases and V 5 bases, and 7 bases lay outside the gene matches. Germline loops: CDR1 SGHTA, CDR2 FQGNSA.

The table lists this clonotype with many counts. The chain uses TRBV7-9 and TRBJ2-1; D call uncertain. This CDR3 is 14 amino acids long. Germline values: CDR1 SEHNR, CDR2 FQNEAQ (reference sequence). Trimming pared 7 bases from V and 0 bases from J, leaving 10 bases between. The CDR3 nucleotides read TGTGCCAGCATGTTCCCGGCCTCCTACAATGAGCAGTTCTTC. The encoded protein is CASMFPASYNEQFF.

This sequence joins TRBV2 and TRBJ2-7, with 8 bases that match TRBD1. The CDR3 consists of 14 residues. J gave up 3 bases and V 6 bases, and 7 bases lay outside the gene matches. Germline lookup yields CDR1 SNHLY and CDR2 FYNNEI. CDR3 in amino acids: CASSRGQGVYEQYV. CDR3 in DNA: TGTGCCAGCAGCCGCGGACAGGGTGTCTACGAGCAGTACGTC.

This clonotype appeared a few times. The chain carries TRBV5-4 and TRBJ2-1, with no clear D. CDR1 SGHNT and CDR2 YYREEE come from the germline V gene (reference sequence). This CDR3 has 16 residues. Deletions cut 4 bases from V and 2 bases from J, with 16 bases between. CDR3 sequence: CASSQGAIPTYNEQFF. The CDR3 coding sequence is TGTGCCAGCAGCCAAGGAGCGATACCGACCTACAATGAGCAGTTCTTC. The complete variable domain, with remaining parts taken from reference TRBV5-4 and TRBJ2-1, reads ETGVTQSPTHLIKTRGQQVTLRCSSQSGHNTVSWYQQALGQGPQFIFQYYREEENGRGNFPPRFSGLQFPNYSSELNVNALELDDSALYLCASSQGAIPTYNEQFFGPGTRLTVL.

This clonotype has more than one count but fewer than ten. The CDR3 DNA follows: TGTGCCAGCAGTGTCAACAGGGATGATACGCAGTATTTT. This encodes CASSVNRDDTQYF. The chain employs TRBV6-4 and TRBJ2-3; tentative D call: TRBD1 (6 bases). The CDR3 runs to 13 residues. Germline CDR1 and CDR2: MRHNA and SNTAGT. Trimming removed 4 bases from V and 6 bases from J, with 11 bases in between.

This clonotype was seen a few times. V and J are TRBV5-5 and TRBJ2-2; D is possibly TRBD2 (7 bases). V shed 6 bases and J shed 4 bases, with 22 bases lying between them. Germline-derived CDR1 and CDR2 are SGHKS and YYEKEE (reference sequence). CDR3 size: 17 residues. In nucleotides, the CDR3 is TGTGCCAGCAAAAAGGGGGGGGCCGCGCAGGCCACCGGGGAGCTGTTTTTT. It encodes CASKKGGAAQATGELFF.

This clonotype came up many times. This sequence joins TRBV7-6 and TRBJ2-7; 11 nucleotides align to TRBD1. Germline V gene data show CDR1 as SGHVS and CDR2 as FNYEAQ. The CDR3 totals 17 residues. The junction had 9 bases not matched to a gene; V was cut back by 3 bases and J by 2 bases. The CDR3 DNA reads as TGTGCCAGCAGCTTTAACATGAAGGGACAGGGGGCCTACGAGCAGTACTTC. The encoded protein is CASSFNMKGQGAYEQYF.

This clonotype has more than one count but fewer than ten. The rearrangement uses TRBV12-3 or TRBV12-4 and TRBJ1-6, with D unclear. Trimming took off 8 bases at V and 0 bases at J, with 20 bases between the two ends. The CDR3 sequence is 18 residues long. CDR3 loop: CASCLSHLFSSYNSPLHF. The DNA of the CDR3 is TGTGCCAGCTGCCTAAGTCACTTATTCAGCTCCTATAATTCACCCCTCCACTTT.

The sample holds many counts of this clonotype. The chain has TRBV7-8 and TRBJ2-1; 10 nucleotides line up with TRBD2. The CDR3 has 16 residues. J lost 2 bases, V lost 5 bases, and 6 bases had no gene match. CDR1 is SGHVS and CDR2 is FQNEAQ in the germline V gene. CDR3 sequence reads: CASSPQAGGPYNEQFF. The CDR3 bases are TGTGCCAGCAGCCCCCAAGCGGGAGGGCCCTACAATGAGCAGTTCTTC.

This clonotype was counted at least ten times. V gene TRBV6-1 combines with J gene TRBJ2-5; no reliable D call. Looked up from germline, CDR1 is MNHNS and CDR2 is SASEGT. Trimming removed 8 bases at V and 1 base at J, with 20 bases between. The CDR3 has 16 amino acids. The CDR3 region is CASLISRLLPQETQYF. In nucleotides, the CDR3 is TGTGCCAGCTTAATATCGCGACTGCTCCCCCAAGAGACCCAGTACTTC.

The chain is built from TRBV4-3 and TRBJ1-1; D ambiguous. This CDR3 contains 13 residues. Germline CDR1 and CDR2: LGHNA and YSLEER. V lost 0 bases to trimming and J lost 3 bases, with 5 bases between them. Written as DNA, the CDR3 is TGCGCCAGCAGCCAAGATTGGCACACTGAAGCTTTCTTT. It specifies CASSQDWHTEAFF.

The rearrangement joins TRBV25-1 to TRBJ2-3; D uncertain. Per germline, CDR1 MGHDK and CDR2 SYGVNS. The CDR3 sequence is 15 residues long. V lost 3 bases and J 1 base, leaving 11 bases between the germline ends. CDR3 coding DNA: TGTGCCAGCAGTGATAGGGCGTGGGGCACAGATACGCAGTATTTT. Protein sequence: CASSDRAWGTDTQYF.

The chain joins TRBV7-2 to TRBJ2-7; 9 bases fit TRBD1. With V trimmed by 1 base and J by 5 bases, 3 bases remained unmatched. Germline V CDR1 and CDR2: SGHTA, FQGNSA. The CDR3 length is 14 residues. Here the CDR3 DNA reads TGTGCCAGCAGCTTAGGACAGGGGGGGGACGAGCAGTACTTC. Amino acids: CASSLGQGGDEQYF.

This clonotype has just a few counts. The chain carries TRBV27 and TRBJ1-2; TRBD1 might be the D (5 bases). The CDR3 totals 15 residues. Germline values: CDR1 MNHEY, CDR2 SMNVEV (reference sequence). The ends were cut back, 2 bases at V and 4 bases at J, with 14 bases in the middle. The CDR3, as DNA: TGTGCCAGCAGTTTAGGGGGGGGGAATCCCTATGGCTACACCTTC. Translated, it gives CASSLGGGNPYGYTF.

The gene calls are TRBV24-1 and TRBJ2-1, with D unresolved. Trimming shortened V by 4 bases and J by 8 bases, and 8 bases separated the two germline ends. The CDR3 runs 12 residues. Germline CDR1 and CDR2: KGHDR and SFDVKD. The CDR3 is CATSDKIDEQFF. For the CDR3, the DNA is TGTGCCACCAGTGACAAGATAGATGAGCAGTTCTTC.

The rearrangement uses TRBV20-1 and TRBJ1-1; TRBD1 is a possible D gene (6 bases). Trimming removed 0 bases from V and 2 bases from J, with 19 bases in between. CDR1 and CDR2 from the germline V gene are DFQATT and SNEGSKA (reference sequence). The CDR3 spans 17 residues. CDR3 amino acids: CSAREGGMREYNTEAFF. The CDR3 region has the DNA TGCAGTGCTAGAGAAGGGGGAATGAGGGAGTATAACACTGAAGCTTTCTTT.

Of note for this clonotype: A much larger clone differs from this one at a single base, so this may be a read error. This sequence joins TRBV7-9 and TRBJ1-2, with 7 bases fitting TRBD1. Germline loops: CDR1 SEHNR, CDR2 FQNEAQ (reference sequence). CDR3 length: 14 residues. The DNA for the CDR3 is TGTGCCAGCAGCCCCGGGACAGACCTTTATGGCTACAACTTC. Its protein product is CASSPGTDLYGYNF.

This clonotype was seen more than once but under ten times. The rearrangement joins TRBV5-6 to TRBJ2-1, with TRBD2 matching 10 bases. Germline CDR1 reads SGHDT; CDR2 reads YYEEEE. The CDR3 has 14 amino acids. The V segment lost 1 base and the J segment 7 bases; nucleotides outside the gene matches: 2. This CDR3 reads CASSLTSGINEQFF. For the CDR3, the DNA is TGTGCCAGCAGCTTGACTAGCGGGATAAATGAGCAGTTCTTC.

The chain couples TRBV11-3 to TRBJ2-2; perhaps TRBD2 as D (7 bases). V lost 5 bases and J 4 bases, leaving 20 bases between the germline ends. This CDR3 has 17 residues. In germline, CDR1 is SGHNT, CDR2 YENEEA. CDR3 protein: CASSPRGGGPGTGELFF. The CDR3 DNA follows: TGTGCCAGCAGCCCCAGGGGCGGGGGCCCGGGCACCGGGGAGCTGTTTTTT.

The chain carries TRBV4-1 and TRBJ1-1, with D hard to call. Germline V gene lookup returns CDR1 MGHRA and CDR2 YSYEKL. V gave up 1 base and J gave up 4 bases, with 10 bases separating them. CDR3 size: 14 residues. The CDR3 DNA is TGCGCCAGCAGCCAAGCCGGGTCTGTCACTGAAGCTTTCTTT. This codes for CASSQAGSVTEAFF.

The chain is built from TRBV4-1 and TRBJ2-3; a possible D gene is TRBD2 (5 bases). This CDR3 spans 16 amino acids. The germline CDR1 and CDR2 sequences are MGHRA and YSYEKL. Trimming shortened V by 4 bases and J by 1 base, and 15 bases separated the two germline ends. The CDR3 nucleotides read TGCGCCAGCAGCCGGGTTTGGGCCGGGGGCACAGATACGCAGTATTTT. Translation: CASSRVWAGGTDTQYF.

This clonotype was counted a few times. The J gene is TRBJ2-7, the V gene TRBV6-1, with TRBD1 identical over 10 bases. Germline V gene sequence: CDR1 MNHNS, CDR2 SASEGT. This CDR3 is built from 16 residues. V trimming: 6 bases; J trimming: 5 bases; junction bases outside the gene matches: 13. The CDR3 is CASSVRDRGFRNEQYV. CDR3 nucleotide sequence: TGTGCCAGCAGCGTCCGGGACAGGGGTTTTCGGAACGAGCAGTACGTC.

A note on this clonotype: The junction does not match germline at one end; this may be a read error. The chain couples TRBV6-2 or TRBV6-3 to TRBJ2-1, with a weak D call TRBD1 (6 bases). CDR3 length: 17 residues. In germline, CDR1 is MNHEY, CDR2 SVGEGT. The CDR3 loop reads CASSYMVTGRLYDEQFF. CDR3 DNA: TGTGCCAGCAGTTACATGGTGACAGGTCGACTCTACGATGAGCAGTTCTTC.

This sequence joins TRBV15 and TRBJ1-1, with D perhaps matching TRBD1 (5 bases). Germline V CDR1 and CDR2: LNHNV, YYDKDF (reference sequence). The ends were cut back, 1 base at V and 3 bases at J, with 12 bases in the middle. The CDR3 length is 15 residues. The CDR3 bases are TGTGCCACCAGCAGAGTTCGGGGCGGGGACACTGAAGCTTTCTTT. Encoded protein: CATSRVRGGDTEAFF. The full variable domain, rest sourced from reference TRBV15 and TRBJ1-1, is DAMVIQNPRYQVTQFGKPVTLSCSQTLNHNVMYWYQQKSSQAPKLLFHYYDKDFNNEADTPDNFQSRRPNTSFCFLDIRSPGLGDTAMYLCATSRVRGGDTEAFFGQGTRLTVV.

The J gene is TRBJ2-3, the V gene TRBV6-1; 11 bases line up with TRBD2. CDR1 is MNHNS, CDR2 SASEGT, per germline. This CDR3 is built from 13 residues. V shed 9 bases and J 4 bases; nucleotides not matched to a gene: 3. The CDR3 bases are TGTGCCAGTGTAGCGGGAGGGGCAGATACGCAGTATTTT. Protein: CASVAGGADTQYF.

The gene calls are TRBV14 and TRBJ2-6; 12 nucleotides match TRBD2. Trimming removed 4 bases from V and 3 bases from J; junction bases left unmatched: 16. The CDR3 is made up of 21 amino acids. Germline V gene data show CDR1 as SGHDN and CDR2 as FVKESK. As DNA, the CDR3 is TGTGCCAGCAGCCCTTCCATCACTAGCGGGAGGTTGAAGCTTGGGGCCAACGTCCTGACTTTC. As protein: CASSPSITSGRLKLGANVLTF.